This TCR beta chain was captured in a study of response to subunit inactivated influenza vaccine. This clonotype has ten or more counts. Its matching antigen is unknown. General observations from the study: After each seasonal influenza vaccination, few new T cells are recruited, the authors suggested.

From the RT-PCR reads, TCRdb called clonotypes with MiXCR, one entry per CDR3 protein. The table has about 160,000 distinct CDR3 sequences, around 9.9% seen once. The CDR3 spans 15 residues. Deletions cut 2 bases from V and 0 bases from J, with 9 bases between. Germline V lookup: CDR1 MNHEY, CDR2 SVGAGI. The origin of this receptor is a man aged 50 to 60 who received an inactivated influenza vaccine. The source was non-naive T cells sorted from PBMCs, collected 45 days after vaccination. The V gene is TRBV6-5, the J gene TRBJ2-3; D perhaps matches TRBD2 (5 bases). The CDR3 bases are TGTGCCAGCAGTTACACGGGGAGAAGCACAGATACGCAGTATTTT. Its protein product is CASSYTGRSTDTQYF.